This T cell receptor (beta chain) appears in the sequencing data of a study of T-cell reconstitution after alpha-beta-depleted transplantation in children. Findings and limits, study-wide: T-cell counts and diversity at one year following transplant were attributed mainly to newly produced T cells.

V gave up 6 bases and J gave up 0 bases, with 12 bases separating them. Germline-derived CDR1 and CDR2 are MNHNS and SASEGT. The CDR3 has 16 amino acids. TCRbeta library construction was performed incorporating unique molecular identifiers. TCRdb processed the PCR reads anew with MiXCR; each CDR3 protein has one entry. The profile shows about 420,000 distinct CDR3 sequences, about 16% of them singletons. Notes on this clonotype: No antigen is known for it.

The sequencing here drew on PBMCs, mostly from graft donor cells, taken 360 days after TCRalphabeta/CD19-depleted stem cell transplant. The V and J genes are TRBV6-1 and TRBJ2-6; TRBD2 might be the D (5 bases). This sequence was found in a boy under three years old who had a stem cell transplant for Wiskott-Aldrich syndrome, so the T cells may come from the graft donor. The chain's CDR3 is CASSIGLVSGANVLTF. CDR3 coding DNA: TGTGCCAGCAGCATAGGACTTGTCTCTGGGGCCAACGTCCTGACTTTC.